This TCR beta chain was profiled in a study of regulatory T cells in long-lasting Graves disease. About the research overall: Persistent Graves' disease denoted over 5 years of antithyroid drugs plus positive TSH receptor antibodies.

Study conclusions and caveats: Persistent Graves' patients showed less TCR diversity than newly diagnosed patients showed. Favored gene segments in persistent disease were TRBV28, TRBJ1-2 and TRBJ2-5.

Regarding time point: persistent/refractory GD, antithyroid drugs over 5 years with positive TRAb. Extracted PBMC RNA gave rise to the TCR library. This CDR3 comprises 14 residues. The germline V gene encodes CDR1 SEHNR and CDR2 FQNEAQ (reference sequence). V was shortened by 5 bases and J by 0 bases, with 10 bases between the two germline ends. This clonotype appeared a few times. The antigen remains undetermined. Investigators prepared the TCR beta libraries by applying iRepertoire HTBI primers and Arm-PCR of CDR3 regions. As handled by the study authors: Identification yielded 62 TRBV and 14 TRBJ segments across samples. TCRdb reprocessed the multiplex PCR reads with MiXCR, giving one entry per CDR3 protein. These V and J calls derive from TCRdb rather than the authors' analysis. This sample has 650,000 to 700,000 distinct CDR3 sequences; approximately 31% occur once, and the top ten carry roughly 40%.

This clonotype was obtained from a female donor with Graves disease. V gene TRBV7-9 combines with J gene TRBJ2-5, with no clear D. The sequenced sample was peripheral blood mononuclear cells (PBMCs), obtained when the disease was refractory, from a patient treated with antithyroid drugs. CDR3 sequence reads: CASSGFRYQETQYF. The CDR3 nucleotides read TGTGCCAGCAGCGGATTTCGGTACCAAGAGACCCAGTACTTC.